This T cell receptor beta chain originates from a study of cytomegalovirus exposure and HLA in healthy donors. About the research overall: Most genotyped donors, around 78% of 300 to 400, had Caucasian-associated genetic ancestry.

Study-wide points: A later analysis found most CMV-associated TCR beta chains apparently HLA-restricted. Overall, around 160 TCR beta chains were annotated as cytomegalovirus-associated.

Primers for the PCR totalled 60 Vbeta and 13 Jbeta. Profiled with immunoSEQ multiplex PCR; TCRdb holds only in-frame clones, not every one. The sample has 150,000 or so clones; approximately 80% are singletons. Donors were nominally healthy when sampled, though unrecorded immune exposures were likely. Note on this clone: The antigen is not known.

This clonotype originated in a man in his forties or fifties in good health and CMV-seropositive. The sequenced sample consisted of PBMCs.

The CDR3 sequence: CASSLLGRVETQYF. CDR3 bases: TGTGCCAGCAGCTTATTAGGCAGGGTAGAGACCCAGTACTTC. The rearrangement links TRBV7-2 to TRBJ2-5; D is possibly TRBD1 (5 bases). The germline gives CDR1 SGHTA, CDR2 FQGNSA. The CDR3 length is 14 residues. Trimming took off 2 bases at V and 4 bases at J, with 11 bases between the two ends. Looking up the rest from reference TRBV7-2 and TRBJ2-5 gives the full variable domain: GAGVSQSPSNKVTEKGKDVELRCDPISGHTALYWYRQSLGQGLEFLIYFQGNSAPDKSGLPSDRFSAERTGGSVSTLTIQRTQQEDSAVYLCASSLLGRVETQYFGPGTRLLVL.